This passage covers 30 T cell receptor beta chains from one sample sequenced in a study of Graves' ophthalmopathy and Graves' hyperthyroidism. From RNA, the CDR3 regions of TCR beta chains were amplified and sequenced. HTBI-primed RT-PCR formed the first round, and a multiplex PCR formed the second. TCRdb used MiXCR to reprocess the multiplex PCR reads, holding one entry per CDR3 protein. The sample contains 200,000 to 250,000 distinct CDR3 sequences, about 46% of which appear only once. Material for sequencing was peripheral blood. These receptors all stem from an adult man with Graves' ophthalmopathy.

The chain uses TRBV11-2 and TRBJ2-6; 9 bases map to TRBD1. In germline, CDR1 is SGHAT, CDR2 FQNNGV. V trimming: 5 bases; J trimming: 0 bases; junction bases outside the gene matches: 5. The CDR3 contains 17 residues. CDR3 in amino acids: CASSPRTGVSGANVLTF. CDR3 DNA sequence: TGTGCCAGCAGCCCCCGGACAGGGGTCTCTGGGGCCAACGTCCTGACTTTC.

The rearrangement uses TRBV7-9 and TRBJ1-2; weak D call: TRBD1 (6 bases). Trimming left V 4 bases short and J 4 bases short, with 13 bases between. The V gene's germline CDR1 is SEHNR and CDR2 FQNEAQ (reference sequence). The CDR3 is 14 residues long. The DNA of the CDR3 is TGTGCCAGCAGCTCCCAATCGGGGGCCTATGGCTACACCTTC. Amino acids: CASSSQSGAYGYTF.

The chain combines TRBV4-1 with TRBJ1-1; D may be TRBD1 (5 bases). The V end lost 4 bases, the J end lost 4 bases, and 10 bases lay between the germline ends. CDR3 length equals 13 residues. Germline CDR1 and CDR2: MGHRA and YSYEKL. CDR3 DNA: TGCGCCAGCAGCCCCAGGGAGGCCACTGAAGCTTTCTTT. Translating it yields CASSPREATEAFF.

This clonotype was seen only a few times. The chain has TRBV7-2 and TRBJ2-2; D not certain. Trimming removed 0 bases at V and 9 bases at J, with 2 bases between. Germline V CDR1 and CDR2: SGHTA, FQGNSA. The CDR3 totals 11 residues. CDR3: CASSLARELFF. The CDR3 DNA reads as TGTGCCAGCAGCTTAGCGAGGGAGCTGTTTTTT.

The rearrangement uses TRBV19 and TRBJ1-5, with D unresolved. This CDR3 contains 12 residues. Trimming shortened V by 9 bases and J by 4 bases, and 10 bases separated the two germline ends. The germline V gene encodes CDR1 LNHDA and CDR2 SQIVND (reference sequence). The CDR3 nucleotides are TGTGCCAGCAGTCAAATGAATCAGCCCCAGCATTTT. It codes for CASSQMNQPQHF.

This clonotype came up a few times. The gene calls are TRBV5-1 and TRBJ1-1; D not resolved. Germline V gene sequence: CDR1 SGHRS, CDR2 YFSETQ. The CDR3 is made up of 15 amino acids. The V gene lost 1 base and the J gene lost 0 bases, with 10 bases spanning the gap. CDR3 sequence (DNA): TGCGCCAGCAGCTTGTCACAGTTAGTGAACACTGAAGCTTTCTTT. Encoded protein: CASSLSQLVNTEAFF.

This clonotype was seen a few times. This chain connects TRBV6-5 to TRBJ1-2; no firm D call. The V end lost 6 bases, the J end lost 7 bases, and 21 bases lay between the germline ends. This CDR3 spans 15 amino acids. Germline CDR1 is MNHEY and CDR2 is SVGAGI. Here the CDR3 DNA reads TGTGCCAGCAGCCCACTCAGACAAGTCCACTCTGGCTACACCTTC. The encoded protein is CASSPLRQVHSGYTF.

This clonotype appeared many times. The rearrangement links TRBV19 to TRBJ2-7; D is perhaps TRBD2 (6 bases). Germline V CDR1 and CDR2: LNHDA, SQIVND (reference sequence). The CDR3 runs to 14 residues. Trimming took 5 bases from V and 4 from J, leaving 15 bases between them. The CDR3 loop reads CASSSGVRPYEQYF. The CDR3 DNA reads TGTGCCAGTAGTTCGGGGGTCAGACCTTACGAGCAGTACTTC. The entire variable domain, with the rest obtained from reference TRBV19 and TRBJ2-7, is as follows: DGGITQSPKYLFRKEGQNVTLSCEQNLNHDAMYWYRQDPGQGLRLIYYSQIVNDFQKGDIAEGYSVSREKKESFPLTVTSAQKNPTAFYLCASSSGVRPYEQYFGPGTRLTVT.

The chain joins TRBV2 to TRBJ2-1, with D uncertain. CDR1 and CDR2 (germline): SNHLY, FYNNEI. Trimming left V 6 bases short and J 1 base short, with 10 bases between. This CDR3 is 14 amino acids long. The CDR3 loop is CASSTDGSYNEQFF. Here the CDR3 DNA reads TGTGCCAGCAGCACGGACGGGTCCTACAATGAGCAGTTCTTC. Looking up the rest from reference TRBV2 and TRBJ2-1 gives the full variable domain: EPEVTQTPSHQVTQMGQEVILRCVPISNHLYFYWYRQILGQKVEFLVSFYNNEISEKSEIFDDQFSVERPDGSNFTLKIRSTKLEDSAMYFCASSTDGSYNEQFFGPGTRLTVL.

The chain is built from TRBV9 and TRBJ1-1; a weak D match, TRBD1 (5 bases). Trimming shortened V by 3 bases and J by 4 bases, and 13 bases separated the two germline ends. The CDR3 length is 14 residues. CDR1 SGDLS and CDR2 YYNGEE come from the germline V gene. The CDR3 nucleotides read TGTGCCAGCAGCGCCAGGGTTTTCGCCACTGAAGCTTTCTTT. Amino acids: CASSARVFATEAFF.

DNA of the CDR3: TGCAGTGCTAGAAAAGGCAGTAGGAGGCCTTTCTTT. It encodes CSARKGSRRPFF. V is TRBV20-1 and J is TRBJ1-1, with D unclear. This CDR3 is 12 amino acids long. The germline V gene has CDR1 DFQATT and CDR2 SNEGSKA (reference sequence). Trimming took off 2 bases at V and 12 bases at J, with 16 bases between the two ends.

The chain is built from TRBV24-1 and TRBJ1-1, with D unclear. The CDR3 totals 10 residues. Trimming took off 4 bases at V and 10 bases at J, with 6 bases between the two ends. Germline-derived CDR1 and CDR2 are KGHDR and SFDVKD. The CDR3 DNA reads TGTGCCACCAGTGAAAGAGGAGCTTTCTTT. Residues: CATSERGAFF.

This clonotype was counted only a few times. One end of the junction varies from germline; a read error may be responsible. V and J are TRBV6-5 and TRBJ2-7; the match to TRBD2 covers 10 bases. Germline values: CDR1 MNHEY, CDR2 SVGAGI. This CDR3 contains 14 residues. In DNA, the CDR3 is TGTGCTAGCAGTTACTCTAGCGGGGGCTACGAGCAGTACTTC. Translated: CASSYSSGGYEQYF.

V usage is TRBV29-1 and J usage is TRBJ1-2; no clear D gene. The V gene's germline CDR1 is SQVTM and CDR2 ANQGSEA. CDR3 length: 13 residues. V lost 7 bases, J lost 0 bases, and 12 bases lay in between. This CDR3 is CSGRDGANYGYTF. In DNA, the CDR3 is TGCAGCGGGAGAGACGGAGCTAACTATGGCTACACCTTC.

This clonotype came up a few times. V is TRBV9 and J is TRBJ1-1; D unclear. The V gene's germline CDR1 is SGDLS and CDR2 YYNGEE. The CDR3 spans 13 residues. Between the trimmed V and J ends, which lost 0 bases and 3 bases, there was a span of 6 bases. Here the CDR3 reads CASSVAADTEAFF. The CDR3, as DNA: TGTGCCAGCAGCGTAGCGGCAGACACTGAAGCTTTCTTT.

This clonotype was counted between two and nine times. The chain links TRBV6-1 to TRBJ1-1; a weak D match, TRBD1 (5 bases). Germline V gives CDR1 MNHNS, CDR2 SASEGT. The CDR3 extends over 15 amino acids. V lost 5 bases to trimming and J lost 5 bases, with 18 bases between them. In DNA form, the CDR3 reads TGTGCCAGCAGTCCAACAGGAGCCCGCCCAACTGAAGCTTTCTTT. This sequence encodes CASSPTGARPTEAFF.

In this sample, this clonotype turned up a few times. The V and J genes are TRBV12-3 or TRBV12-4 and TRBJ2-7; D is unresolved. This CDR3 spans 14 amino acids. The V end was cut by 2 bases, the J end by 3 bases, with 11 bases between. Written as DNA, the CDR3 is TGTGCCAGCAGTTTAAGGGCAGTTAACTACGAGCAGTACTTC. Translated, it gives CASSLRAVNYEQYF.

This clonotype has just one count. The J gene is TRBJ2-5, the V gene TRBV5-1; no firm D call. This CDR3 comprises 14 residues. Trimming pared 5 bases from V and 2 bases from J, leaving 13 bases between. The germline V gene encodes CDR1 SGHRS and CDR2 YFSETQ. The CDR3 region is CASSHDGRQETQYF. The CDR3, as DNA: TGCGCCAGCAGTCACGACGGAAGGCAAGAGACCCAGTACTTC.

This clonotype was seen a single time. A single base separates this from a much larger clone, so it may be a read error. The chain combines TRBV2 with TRBJ2-5; possible D gene TRBD2, 5 bases. CDR1 and CDR2 (germline): SNHLY, FYNNEI. V was cut by 4 bases and J by 2 bases, with 8 bases left in between. The CDR3 is 13 residues long. CDR3 amino acids: CASSGERQETQYF. The CDR3 DNA reads TGTGCCAGCAGTGGAGAGCGGCAAGAGACCCAGTACTTC. Looking up the rest from reference TRBV2 and TRBJ2-5 gives the full variable domain: EPEVTQTPSHQVTQMGQEVILRCVPISNHLYFYWYRQILGQKVEFLVSFYNNEISEKSEIFDDQFSVERPDGSNFTLKIRSTKLEDSAMYFCASSGERQETQYFGPGTRLLVL.

Worth noting for this clonotype: At one boundary the junction diverges from the germline segment, which might be a read error. This sequence joins TRBV10-3 and TRBJ2-7; D gene unclear. CDR3 length equals 13 residues. Germline CDR1 reads ENHRY; CDR2 reads SYGVKD. CDR3 bases: TGTGCCAGCAGTTACAGCACAATGGGCGAGCAGTACTTC. Amino acid sequence: CASSYSTMGEQYF.

This chain joins TRBV11-2 and TRBJ2-2, with D uncertain. Germline lookup yields CDR1 SGHAT and CDR2 FQNNGV. Trimming removed 5 bases from V and 0 bases from J, with 13 bases in between. The CDR3 extends over 16 amino acids. For the CDR3, the DNA is TGTGCCAGCAGCCAAGAACAGCACGCGAACACCGGGGAGCTGTTTTTT. It is translated as CASSQEQHANTGELFF.

The chain employs TRBV5-5 and TRBJ2-7, with D unresolved. Looked up from germline, CDR1 is SGHKS and CDR2 is YYEKEE (reference sequence). V lost 6 bases and J lost 1, with 8 bases in between. This CDR3 has 12 amino acids. The CDR3 DNA reads TGTGCCAGCACCTCACATTCCTACGAGCAGTACTTC. Amino acid sequence: CASTSHSYEQYF.

This chain connects TRBV7-3 to TRBJ2-7; TRBD1 matches at 8 bases. The CDR3 sequence is 15 residues long. The germline gives CDR1 SGHTA, CDR2 FQGTGA. Trimming removed 5 bases from V and 1 base from J; junction bases left unmatched: 7. CDR3: CASSQQGVVSYEQYF. The CDR3, as DNA: TGTGCCAGCAGCCAACAGGGGGTTGTATCCTACGAGCAGTACTTC.

The chain carries TRBV7-8 and TRBJ1-2; TRBD1 agrees at 9 bases. This CDR3 comprises 15 residues. Per the germline V gene, CDR1 is SGHVS and CDR2 is FQNEAQ. J lost 4 bases, V lost 2 bases, and 5 bases had no gene match. This CDR3 reads CASSLPGQGLYGYTF. DNA for the CDR3: TGTGCCAGCAGCTTACCCGGACAGGGGCTCTATGGCTACACCTTC.

This clonotype has just a few counts. This rearrangement joins TRBV19 to TRBJ1-5, with D possibly TRBD1 on 6 matching bases. This CDR3 spans 14 amino acids. Germline V gene sequence: CDR1 LNHDA, CDR2 SQIVND (reference sequence). V lost 5 bases to trimming and J lost 4 bases, with 12 bases between them. CDR3 coding DNA: TGTGCCAGTAGTCCTCAACAGGGTAATCAGCCCCAGCATTTT. This sequence encodes CASSPQQGNQPQHF.

This clonotype was seen at least ten times. The chain links TRBV25-1 to TRBJ1-2, with TRBD1 matching 8 bases. Losses at the gene ends were 2 bases for V and 6 bases for J; bases not matched to a gene: 2. The V gene's germline CDR1 is MGHDK and CDR2 SYGVNS. The CDR3 totals 13 residues. The CDR3 DNA reads TGTGCCAGCAGTGAACTGACAGGGGATGGCTACACCTTC. This encodes CASSELTGDGYTF.

The gene calls are TRBV7-8 and TRBJ2-5, with 12 bases matching TRBD1. Losses at the gene ends were 0 bases for V and 4 bases for J; bases not matched to a gene: 3. Germline CDR1 is SGHVS and CDR2 is FQNEAQ. The CDR3 contains 16 residues. The CDR3 region is CASSLAPGQGAETQYF. CDR3 coding DNA: TGTGCCAGCAGCTTAGCGCCGGGACAGGGGGCAGAGACCCAGTACTTC.

CDR3 nucleotide sequence: TGTGCCAGCAGACCTACAGGGATCTCTGGGGCCAACGTCCTGACTTTC. This codes for CASRPTGISGANVLTF. This sequence joins TRBV6-2 or TRBV6-3 and TRBJ2-6, with D perhaps TRBD1 (6 bases). Per germline, CDR1 MNHEY and CDR2 SVGEGT. Trimming pared 6 bases from V and 0 bases from J, leaving 12 bases between. This CDR3 comprises 16 residues.

DNA for the CDR3: TGCGCCAGCAGCTTGGGATCGGGACAGAATAGCAATCAGCCCCAGCATTTT. It yields the protein CASSLGSGQNSNQPQHF. The J gene is TRBJ1-5, the V gene TRBV5-1; 7 bases match TRBD1. Unmatched junction bases numbered 6, after V lost 0 bases and J lost 0 bases. From germline, CDR1 is SGHRS and CDR2 YFSETQ. CDR3 length equals 17 residues.

J is TRBJ2-7 and V is TRBV7-8; TRBD1 is a possible D gene (5 bases). CDR3 size: 14 residues. The germline CDR1 and CDR2 sequences are SGHVS and FQNEAQ. Trimming shortened V by 2 bases and J by 0 bases, and 8 bases separated the two germline ends. The CDR3 loop is CASSLRQSSYEQYF. In nucleotides, the CDR3 is TGTGCCAGCAGCTTAAGACAGAGCTCCTACGAGCAGTACTTC.